This T cell receptor beta chain was captured by sequencing in a study of CD8+ T cells in alopecia areata. Study overall: Each day, treated patients took oral tofacitinib twice, at 5 to 10 mg per dose.

V lost 11 bases, J lost 0 bases, and 17 bases lay in between. Germline V gene data show CDR1 as SNHLY and CDR2 as FYNNEI. The CDR3 length is 16 residues. It was cDNA, reverse transcribed from extracted RNA, that served as the sequencing template. The repertoire was sequenced with immunoSEQ multiplex PCR; TCRdb's copy has only in-frame clones and lacks some. The sample gives about 210,000 clones, approximately 38% of which show up once; around 0.48% is in the top ten. The sample's treatment: oral pan-JAK inhibitor, 5-10 mg twice daily. This clone has more than one count but fewer than ten. Sequenced material: CD4+ T cells sorted from blood, taken around week 31, from a patient treated with tofacitinib. This TCR was recovered from a human donor with alopecia areata. This rearrangement joins TRBV2 to TRBJ2-6, with unresolved D. The CDR3 reads CAARRGLSSGANVLTF. The DNA for the CDR3 is TGTGCCGCAAGACGCGGATTGAGCTCTGGGGCCAACGTCCTGACTTTC.